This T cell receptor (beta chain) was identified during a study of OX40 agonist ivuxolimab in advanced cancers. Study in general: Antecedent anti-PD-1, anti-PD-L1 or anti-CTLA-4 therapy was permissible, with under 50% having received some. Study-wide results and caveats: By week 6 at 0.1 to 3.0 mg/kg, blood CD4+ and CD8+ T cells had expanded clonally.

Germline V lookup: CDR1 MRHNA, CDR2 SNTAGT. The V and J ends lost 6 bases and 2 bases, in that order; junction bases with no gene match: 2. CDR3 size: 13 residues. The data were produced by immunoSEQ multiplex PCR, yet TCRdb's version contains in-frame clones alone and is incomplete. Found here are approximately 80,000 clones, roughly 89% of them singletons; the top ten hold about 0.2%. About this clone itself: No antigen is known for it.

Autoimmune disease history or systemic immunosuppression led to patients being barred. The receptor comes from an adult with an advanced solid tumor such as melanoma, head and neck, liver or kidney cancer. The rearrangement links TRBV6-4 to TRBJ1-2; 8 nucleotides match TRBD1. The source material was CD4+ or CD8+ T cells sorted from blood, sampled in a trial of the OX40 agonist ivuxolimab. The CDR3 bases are TGTGCCAGCAGCCGGACAGGGAACTATGGCTACACCTTC. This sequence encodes CASSRTGNYGYTF.